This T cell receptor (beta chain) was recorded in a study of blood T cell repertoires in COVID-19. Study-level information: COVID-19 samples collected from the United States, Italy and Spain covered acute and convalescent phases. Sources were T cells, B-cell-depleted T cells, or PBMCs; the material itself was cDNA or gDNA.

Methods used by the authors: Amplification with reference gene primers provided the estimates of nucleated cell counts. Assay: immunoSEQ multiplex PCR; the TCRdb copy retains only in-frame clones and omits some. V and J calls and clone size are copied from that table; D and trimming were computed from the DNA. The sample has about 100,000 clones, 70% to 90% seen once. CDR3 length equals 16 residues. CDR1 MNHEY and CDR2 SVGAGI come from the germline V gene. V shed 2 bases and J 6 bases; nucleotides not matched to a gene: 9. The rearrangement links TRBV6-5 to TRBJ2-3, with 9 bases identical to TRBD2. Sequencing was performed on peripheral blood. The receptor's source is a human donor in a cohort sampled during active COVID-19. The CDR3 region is CASSYQAGGPRDTQYF. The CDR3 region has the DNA TGTGCCAGCAGTTACCAGGCGGGAGGGCCAAGGGATACGCAGTATTTT.